Presented here are 32 T cell receptor beta chains from one specimen sequenced in a study of technical replicates of blood from four donors. Method: immunoSEQ multiplex PCR; TCRdb's copy keeps in-frame clones and lacks some. This repertoire shows 70,000 to 90,000 clones, roughly 94% found once; its top ten account for approximately 0.4%. The sequencing input was T cells isolated from PBMCs. The receptors were sampled from a human donor in good health.

The V gene is TRBV7-2, the J gene TRBJ1-1; D may be TRBD1 (6 bases). The CDR3 runs to 14 residues. Germline-derived CDR1 and CDR2 are SGHTA and FQGNSA. The V gene lost 4 bases and the J gene lost 3 bases, with 12 bases spanning the gap. The CDR3 DNA sequence: TGTGCCAGCAGCTCACAGGGTCAGGACACTGAAGCTTTCTTT. Its translation is CASSSQGQDTEAFF.

The rearrangement uses TRBV7-9 and TRBJ2-7; D perhaps matches TRBD2 (5 bases). This CDR3 has 15 residues. V lost 7 bases, J lost 3 bases, and 19 bases lay in between. Germline-derived CDR1 and CDR2 are SEHNR and FQNEAQ (reference sequence). The CDR3 sequence is CASKGVEGPRYEQYF. CDR3 in DNA: TGTGCCAGCAAAGGAGTCGAGGGCCCCCGCTACGAGCAGTACTTC.

The rearrangement uses TRBV5-1 and TRBJ2-5; D uncertain. V shed 0 bases and J shed 1 base, with 13 bases lying between them. CDR1 is SGHRS, CDR2 YFSETQ, per germline. The CDR3 has 16 amino acids. CDR3 protein: CASSLVTTPIQETQYF. Written as DNA, the CDR3 is TGCGCCAGCAGCTTGGTAACAACACCAATCCAAGAGACCCAGTACTTC.

V gene TRBV29-1 combines with J gene TRBJ2-2, with a possible D match to TRBD2 (6 bases). Trimming shortened V by 2 bases and J by 3 bases, and 10 bases separated the two germline ends. Germline V gene data show CDR1 as SQVTM and CDR2 as ANQGSEA. The CDR3 covers 14 residues. The CDR3 here is CSVEPAGYTGELFF. The CDR3 DNA reads TGCAGCGTTGAACCGGCGGGGTACACCGGGGAGCTGTTTTTT.

This rearrangement joins TRBV7-8 to TRBJ1-5; 9 positions agree with TRBD1. CDR3 length: 15 residues. Trimming cost V 5 bases and J 8 bases; bases outside gene matches: 10. Germline CDR1 reads SGHVS; CDR2 reads FQNEAQ. The CDR3 spells CASSPGGDRVKPQHF. For the CDR3, the DNA is TGTGCCAGCAGCCCAGGGGGGGACAGGGTAAAGCCCCAGCATTTT.

V gene TRBV27 combines with J gene TRBJ2-7, with 10 bases aligning to TRBD2. CDR3 length: 16 amino acids. CDR1 and CDR2 (germline): MNHEY, SMNVEV (reference sequence). The J segment lost 3 bases and the V segment lost 3 bases, leaving 8 bases of the junction unmatched. The DNA of the CDR3 is TGTGCCAGCAGTTTCAGGGCTAGCGGGAGTGTCTACGAGCAGTACTTC. Translating gives CASSFRASGSVYEQYF.

The chain couples TRBV11-2 to TRBJ2-7; 9 bases agree with TRBD1. The V gene's germline CDR1 is SGHAT and CDR2 FQNNGV. This CDR3 has 15 residues. V lost 0 bases to trimming and J lost 6 bases; unmatched junction nucleotides: 6. CDR3 bases: TGTGCCAGCAGCTTAGATCTAGGACAGGGGCGCGAGCAGTACTTC. Encoded protein: CASSLDLGQGREQYF. The full variable domain, its missing parts supplied by reference TRBV11-2 and TRBJ2-7, is EAGVAQSPRYKIIEKRQSVAFWCNPISGHATLYWYQQILGQGPKLLIQFQNNGVVDDSQLPKDRFSAERLKGVDSTLKIQPAKLEDSAVYLCASSLDLGQGREQYFGPGTRLTVT.

The chain links TRBV10-1 to TRBJ1-2, with D perhaps TRBD1 (6 bases). V was shortened by 2 bases and J by 0 bases, with 13 bases between the two germline ends. This CDR3 spans 16 amino acids. CDR1 is WNHNN, CDR2 SYGVQD, per germline (reference sequence). For the CDR3, the DNA is TGCGCCAGCAGTGAGAAGGACAGTAAGGCTAACTATGGCTACACCTTC. It encodes CASSEKDSKANYGYTF.

The chain employs TRBV18 and TRBJ1-1, with a possible D match to TRBD1 (5 bases). V was pared by 2 bases and J by 2 bases, with 18 bases between. This CDR3 has 17 residues. Germline assignment: CDR1 KGHSH and CDR2 LQKENI. In nucleotides, the CDR3 is TGTGCCAGCTCACCAAATGAGTTTGGGGCTTCAAACACTGAAGCTTTCTTT. This codes for CASSPNEFGASNTEAFF.

V and J are TRBV2 and TRBJ2-7; D not certain. The length of the CDR3 is 13 residues. Trimming took off 2 bases at V and 3 bases at J, with 8 bases between the two ends. The germline gives CDR1 SNHLY, CDR2 FYNNEI. CDR3 amino acids: CASSERASYEQYF. As DNA, the CDR3 is TGTGCCAGCAGTGAACGTGCTAGCTACGAGCAGTACTTC.

This chain links TRBV9 with TRBJ2-7; TRBD1 aligns across 9 bases. With V trimmed by 3 bases and J by 1 base, 5 bases remained unmatched. CDR1 and CDR2 from the germline V gene are SGDLS and YYNGEE. The CDR3 has 15 residues. CDR3 residues: CASSAGTGLSYEQYF. The CDR3 region has the DNA TGTGCCAGCAGCGCGGGGACAGGGCTTTCCTACGAGCAGTACTTC.

This chain uses TRBV6-5 with TRBJ1-1, with 11 bases fitting TRBD1. The CDR3 loop spans 15 amino acids. V shed 6 bases, J shed 6 bases, and the junction held 9 bases outside the gene matches. CDR1 and CDR2 (germline): MNHEY, SVGAGI. CDR3: CASSRPGQGGSEAFF. As DNA, the CDR3 is TGTGCCAGCAGCCGGCCGGGACAGGGGGGGTCTGAAGCTTTCTTT.

The chain has TRBV19 and TRBJ2-1; 12 bases fit TRBD2. Trimming removed 8 bases from V and 3 bases from J; junction bases left unmatched: 5. This CDR3 spans 15 amino acids. Germline CDR1 is LNHDA and CDR2 is SQIVND (reference sequence). CDR3 region: CASSRLAGDYNEQFF. CDR3 coding DNA: TGTGCCAGTTCTAGACTAGCGGGAGACTACAATGAGCAGTTCTTC.

The chain joins TRBV7-8 to TRBJ1-3, with a weak D call TRBD1 (6 bases). Germline values: CDR1 SGHVS, CDR2 FQNEAQ. The V and J ends lost 5 bases and 3 bases respectively, with 17 bases between them. This CDR3 has 16 amino acids. In DNA, the CDR3 is TGTGCCAGCAGCATGAGACCACAGGGATATGGAAACACCATATATTTT. This sequence encodes CASSMRPQGYGNTIYF.

The J gene is TRBJ2-1, the V gene TRBV14; 16 positions match TRBD2. This CDR3 is 17 amino acids long. Germline values: CDR1 SGHDN, CDR2 FVKESK. V was clipped by 2 bases and J by 7 bases; unmatched bases: 5. CDR3: CASSQPGLAGGQNEQFF. The CDR3 nucleotides read TGTGCCAGCAGCCAACCGGGACTAGCGGGAGGGCAGAATGAGCAGTTCTTC.

V gene TRBV2 combines with J gene TRBJ1-3, with no clear D. Germline V gives CDR1 SNHLY, CDR2 FYNNEI. Trimming removed 2 bases from V and 0 bases from J, with 20 bases in between. This CDR3 region has 19 residues. The CDR3 protein is CASSESLELQGSSGNTIYF. The CDR3 nucleotides are TGTGCCAGCAGTGAATCGTTAGAGTTGCAAGGGAGCTCTGGAAACACCATATATTTT.

The CDR3 loop reads CASRLADGKYSNQPQHF. DNA for the CDR3: TGTGCCAGCCGGCTAGCGGACGGAAAGTATAGCAATCAGCCCCAGCATTTT. The chain has TRBV25-1 and TRBJ1-5, with D hard to call. V shed 8 bases and J shed 0 bases, with 20 bases lying between them. The CDR3 runs 17 residues. Germline V CDR1 and CDR2: MGHDK, SYGVNS.

The chain is built from TRBV19 and TRBJ2-7, with 9 positions matching TRBD1. CDR3 length equals 15 residues. CDR1 and CDR2 from the germline V gene are LNHDA and SQIVND (reference sequence). The V gene end was trimmed by 5 bases and the J gene end by 5 bases; junction bases not matched to a gene: 10. This CDR3 reads CASSLRQGESDEQYF. CDR3 DNA sequence: TGTGCCAGTAGTCTCCGACAGGGGGAGAGCGACGAGCAGTACTTC.

The rearrangement links TRBV5-4 to TRBJ2-3; TRBD1 aligns across 9 bases. Germline V CDR1 and CDR2: SGHNT, YYREEE (reference sequence). After removal of 5 bases from V and 5 bases from J, the junction contained 9 bases not matched to a gene. CDR3 size: 15 residues. CDR3 in amino acids: CASRTRDRAGDTQYF. The CDR3 region has the DNA TGTGCCAGCAGGACCCGGGACAGGGCGGGAGATACGCAGTATTTT. Combining the CDR3 with reference TRBV5-4 and TRBJ2-3 gives the whole variable domain ETGVTQSPTHLIKTRGQQVTLRCSSQSGHNTVSWYQQALGQGPQFIFQYYREEENGRGNFPPRFSGLQFPNYSSELNVNALELDDSALYLCASRTRDRAGDTQYFGPGTRLTVL.

This clone is a singleton in its sample. The genes are TRBV7-8 and TRBJ2-3; TRBD1 agrees at 8 bases. This CDR3 region has 19 residues. CDR1 and CDR2 from the germline V gene are SGHVS and FQNEAQ. V was clipped by 1 base and J by 2 bases; unmatched bases: 14. The CDR3 coding sequence is TGTGCCAGCAGCTTAGGATGGGACAGGCGGGTTTTATACACAGATACGCAGTATTTT. It yields the protein CASSLGWDRRVLYTDTQYF.

The genes are TRBV28 and TRBJ1-1; no firm D call. The CDR3 length is 13 residues. V lost 3 bases and J lost 7, with 12 bases in between. Germline V gene lookup returns CDR1 MDHEN and CDR2 SYDVKM. CDR3 sequence reads: CASSLGGFVEAFF. The CDR3 nucleotides are TGTGCCAGCAGTTTGGGAGGGTTTGTTGAAGCTTTCTTT.

The chain carries TRBV11-3 and TRBJ1-1; unclear D gene. Trimming cost V 3 bases and J 7 bases, with 15 bases left between them. The CDR3 covers 14 residues. The germline V gene has CDR1 SGHNT and CDR2 YENEEA. CDR3 in DNA: TGTGCCAGCAGCTTGGATCAAACAGTCGGTGAAGCTTTCTTT. As protein: CASSLDQTVGEAFF.

V gene TRBV7-6 combines with J gene TRBJ2-1; 7 bases are shared with TRBD2. In germline, CDR1 is SGHVS, CDR2 FNYEAQ. With 1 base clipped from V and 9 bases from J, the junction kept 6 bases outside the gene matches. The CDR3 totals 14 residues. The CDR3, as DNA: TGTGCCAGCAGCTTAGGGGGAGGGGCGGGTGAGCAGTTCTTC. Its translation is CASSLGGGAGEQFF.

CDR3 bases: TGTGCCATCAGCACAGCAACCTATCAGCCCCAGCATTTT. Amino acid sequence: CAISTATYQPQHF. The rearrangement uses TRBV10-3 and TRBJ1-5; no reliable D call. V was trimmed by 6 bases and J by 5 bases, leaving 11 bases between them. This CDR3 comprises 13 residues. Germline loops: CDR1 ENHRY, CDR2 SYGVKD.

The chain carries TRBV7-9 and TRBJ2-7; 9 bases line up with TRBD1. Germline V gene lookup returns CDR1 SEHNR and CDR2 FQNEAQ (reference sequence). The CDR3 loop spans 13 amino acids. Losses at the gene ends were 3 bases for V and 3 bases for J; bases not matched to a gene: 0. CDR3 in DNA: TGTGCCAGCAGCTTGACAGGGGGCTACGAGCAGTACTTC. Its protein product is CASSLTGGYEQYF.

The V gene is TRBV9, the J gene TRBJ2-3; 8 bases line up with TRBD2. Germline CDR1 and CDR2: SGDLS and YYNGEE. CDR3 length: 18 amino acids. V dropped 3 bases and J dropped 3; count of bases not matched to a gene: 15. The DNA for the CDR3 is TGTGCCAGCAGCGCCTACGAGGGGTATCGGGGGGGTACAGATACGCAGTATTTT. The encoded protein is CASSAYEGYRGGTDTQYF.

The chain combines TRBV4-3 with TRBJ2-1; perhaps TRBD2 as D (6 bases). Trimming removed 4 bases from V and 0 bases from J, with 10 bases in between. This CDR3 has 15 amino acids. Germline lookup yields CDR1 LGHNA and CDR2 YSLEER. The CDR3 sequence: CASSRAGSSYNEQFF. The DNA for the CDR3 is TGCGCCAGCAGCCGCGCGGGAAGCTCCTACAATGAGCAGTTCTTC.

By proportion, this clone is medium-sized. V usage is TRBV28 and J usage is TRBJ1-5; D may be TRBD1 (6 bases). This CDR3 has 12 residues. Trimming cost V 7 bases and J 7 bases, with 11 bases left between them. Germline V lookup: CDR1 MDHEN, CDR2 SYDVKM. The CDR3 nucleotides read TGTGCCAGCAATCAGGGGTTACAGCCCCAGCATTTT. Translation gives CASNQGLQPQHF.

The chain has TRBV7-3 and TRBJ1-2; D gene ambiguous. The CDR3 runs to 13 residues. Germline loops: CDR1 SGHTA, CDR2 FQGTGA. The V end was cut by 5 bases, the J end by 8 bases, with 15 bases between. This CDR3 is CASSVTGSGGYTF. Written as DNA, the CDR3 is TGTGCCAGCAGCGTCACCGGCAGCGGGGGCTACACCTTC.

This clone showed up just once. The chain recombines TRBV7-9 with TRBJ1-2, with 7 bases aligning to TRBD1. The CDR3 length is 15 residues. In germline, CDR1 is SEHNR, CDR2 FQNEAQ (reference sequence). The J segment lost 5 bases and the V segment lost 1 base, leaving 7 bases of the junction unmatched. CDR3 region: CASSLGGGEVYGYTF. As DNA, the CDR3 is TGTGCCAGCAGCTTAGGAGGGGGCGAAGTGTATGGCTACACCTTC.

The V and J genes are TRBV5-4 and TRBJ2-1, with D hard to call. V lost 4 bases to trimming and J lost 14 bases, with 10 bases between them. The V gene's germline CDR1 is SGHNT and CDR2 YYREEE (reference sequence). This CDR3 is built from 10 residues. The CDR3 DNA is TGTGCCAGCAGCCTACCCACTGAGTTCTTC. Translation: CASSLPTEFF.

In DNA, the CDR3 is TGTGCCAGCAGCTTAACCGGGACAGGGTATTACGAGCAGTACTTC. Translation gives CASSLTGTGYYEQYF. The chain carries TRBV5-5 and TRBJ2-7; 9 bases match TRBD1. Germline CDR1 and CDR2: SGHKS and YYEKEE (reference sequence). J was trimmed by 4 bases and V by 2 bases; bases with no gene match: 7. The CDR3 consists of 15 residues.